This record looks at one T cell receptor (beta chain) sequence and its context. Germline lookup yields CDR1 SGDLS and CDR2 YYNGEE. The CDR3 is 13 amino acids. Trimming pared 1 base from V and 2 bases from J, leaving 6 bases between. The data were taken from a study of OX40 agonist ivuxolimab in advanced cancers. The assay was immunoSEQ multiplex PCR, and TCRdb's table has in-frame clones only and misses some. This sample has under 85,000 clones; 75% to 85% occur once, and the top ten carry about 5.4%. The study sampled blood at baseline, cycle 4 day 1, and cycle 7 day 1. The starting material was CD4+ or CD8+ T cells sorted from blood, obtained in a trial of the OX40 agonist ivuxolimab. This chain uses TRBV9 with TRBJ1-1; D uncertain. The receptor was isolated from an adult with an advanced solid tumor such as melanoma, head and neck, liver or kidney cancer. CDR3 nucleotide sequence: TGTGCCAGCAGCGTATCCCCTAACACTGAAGCTTTCTTT. Its protein product is CASSVSPNTEAFF.